A single T cell receptor (beta chain) is shown here with its context. Per the germline V gene, CDR1 is SGHDN and CDR2 is FVKESK. CDR3 length equals 11 residues. Trimming left V 1 base short and J 6 bases short, with 4 bases between. The data originate from a study of T cell changes during pregnancy in multiple sclerosis. Libraries were prepared by immunoSEQ multiplex PCR; TCRdb keeps only in-frame clonotypes and omits some of them. The data hold roughly 34,000 clones, with roughly 90% observed a single time. Sequencing was performed on CD8+ T cells from peripheral blood mononuclear cells, taken in the third trimester of pregnancy. The rearrangement uses TRBV14 and TRBJ2-7; D gene ambiguous. This receptor was identified in a female donor with multiple sclerosis, enrolled in a pregnancy study. The CDR3: CASSQGSEQYF. The CDR3 coding sequence is TGTGCCAGCAGCCAAGGGAGCGAGCAGTACTTC.